The TCR beta chain under discussion was sequenced for a study of T cells in Graves' hyperthyroidism and ophthalmopathy. From RNA transcripts, TCR beta CDR3 regions were amplified. The HTBI primer set drove a first-round RT-PCR of the TCR CDR3. TCRdb independently ran MiXCR on the multiplex PCR reads; one entry per CDR3 protein. There are 300,000 to 400,000 distinct CDR3 sequences in the sample; under 15% occur only once, and 9.2% lies in the top ten. This clonotype was seen repeatedly, ten times or more. Over 18 months, lack of ophthalmopathy progression marked Graves' hyperthyroidism as stable. What was sequenced was blood. This receptor was identified in a woman younger than 35 with Graves' hyperthyroidism.

CDR3 DNA sequence: TGCAGTGCTTTTCAGGGGAACTATGGCTACACCTTC. Translating gives CSAFQGNYGYTF. The V call is TRBV20-1, the J call TRBJ1-2; a possible D gene is TRBD1 (6 bases). Per germline, CDR1 DFQATT and CDR2 SNEGSKA (reference sequence). The CDR3 sequence is 12 residues long. V was pared by 5 bases and J by 2 bases, with 9 bases between.